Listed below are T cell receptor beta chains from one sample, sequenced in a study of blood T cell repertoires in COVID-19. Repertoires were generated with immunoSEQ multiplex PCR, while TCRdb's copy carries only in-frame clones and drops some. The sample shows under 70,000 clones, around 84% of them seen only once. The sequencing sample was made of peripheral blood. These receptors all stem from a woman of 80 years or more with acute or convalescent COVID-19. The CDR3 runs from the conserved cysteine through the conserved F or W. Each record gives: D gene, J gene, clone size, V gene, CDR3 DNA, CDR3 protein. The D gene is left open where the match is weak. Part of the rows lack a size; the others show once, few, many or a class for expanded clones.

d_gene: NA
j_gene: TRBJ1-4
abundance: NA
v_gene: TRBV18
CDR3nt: TGTGCCAGCTCACCATCGACAGAGCGACATGAAAAACTGTTTTTT
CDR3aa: CASSPSTERHEKLFF

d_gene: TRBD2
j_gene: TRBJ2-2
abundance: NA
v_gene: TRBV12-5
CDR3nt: TGTGCTAGTGGTGGGCGGGGGGCGAACACCGGGGAGCTGTTTTTT
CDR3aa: CASGGRGANTGELFF

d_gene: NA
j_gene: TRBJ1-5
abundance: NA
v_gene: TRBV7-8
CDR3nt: TGTGCCAGCAGCTTAGCGATGGGGCTTGGGCAGCCCCAGCATTTT
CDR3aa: CASSLAMGLGQPQHF

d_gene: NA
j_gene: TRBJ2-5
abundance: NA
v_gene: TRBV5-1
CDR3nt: TGCGCCAGCAGCTTGTCAGGGAACCAAGAGACCCAGTACTTC
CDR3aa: CASSLSGNQETQYF

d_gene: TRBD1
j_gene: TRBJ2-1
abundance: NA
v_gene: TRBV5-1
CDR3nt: TGCGCCAGCAGCTTGGGTCATACCACAGGGGGCCTAAATGAGCAGTTCTTC
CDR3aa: CASSLGHTTGGLNEQFF

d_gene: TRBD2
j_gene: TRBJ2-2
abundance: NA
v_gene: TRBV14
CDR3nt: TGTGCCAGCAGCCAACTAGCGGGGGGGGCCACCGGGGAGCTGTTTTTT
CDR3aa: CASSQLAGGATGELFF

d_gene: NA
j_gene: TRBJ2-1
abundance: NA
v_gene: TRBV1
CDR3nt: TGCACCAGCAGCCAGAGGGGGGGCTCCTACAATGAGCAGTTCTTC
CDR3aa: CTSSQRGGSYNEQFF

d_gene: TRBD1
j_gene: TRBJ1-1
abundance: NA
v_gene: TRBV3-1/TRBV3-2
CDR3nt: TGTGCCAGCAGCCCGAGACAGGGGATGAGTGAAGCTTTCTTT
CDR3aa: CASSPRQGMSEAFF

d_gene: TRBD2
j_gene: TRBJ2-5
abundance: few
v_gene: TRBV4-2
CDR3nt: TGTGCCAGCAGCCAAGCGCTAGCGGGGGGCCAAGAGACCCAGTACTTC
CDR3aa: CASSQALAGGQETQYF

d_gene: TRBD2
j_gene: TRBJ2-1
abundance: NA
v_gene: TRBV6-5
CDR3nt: TGTGCCAGCACCCCTAGCGGGTCAAGCTACAATGAGCAGTTCTTC
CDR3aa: CASTPSGSSYNEQFF

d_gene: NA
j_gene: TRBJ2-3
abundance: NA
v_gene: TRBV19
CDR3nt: TGTGCCAGTAGTATCGGGACTCGTATCACAGATACGCAGTATTTT
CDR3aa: CASSIGTRITDTQYF

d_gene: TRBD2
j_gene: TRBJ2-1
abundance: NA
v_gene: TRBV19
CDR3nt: TGTGCCAGTAGTAGGGGGGGACTAGCTGACAATGAGCAGTTCTTC
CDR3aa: CASSRGGLADNEQFF

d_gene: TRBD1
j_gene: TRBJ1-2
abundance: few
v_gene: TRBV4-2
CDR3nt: TGTGCCAGCATGCCGGGACAGGGGAACTATGGCTACACCTTC
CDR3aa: CASMPGQGNYGYTF

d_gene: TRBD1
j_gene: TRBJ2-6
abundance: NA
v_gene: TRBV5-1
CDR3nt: TGCGCCAGCAGCTTGGGGGCAGGGGGCCGCTCTGGGGCCAACGTCCTGACTTTC
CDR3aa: CASSLGAGGRSGANVLTF

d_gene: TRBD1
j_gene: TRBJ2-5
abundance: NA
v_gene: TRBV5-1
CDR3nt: TGCGCCAGCAGCCCGGGACAGGCGCAAGAGACCCAGTACTTC
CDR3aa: CASSPGQAQETQYF

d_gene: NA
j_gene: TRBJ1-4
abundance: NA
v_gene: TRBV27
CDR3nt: TGTGCCAGCAGCTATTCGCTTCCGGGGTCGAAAAATGAAAAACTGTTTTTT
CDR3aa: CASSYSLPGSKNEKLFF

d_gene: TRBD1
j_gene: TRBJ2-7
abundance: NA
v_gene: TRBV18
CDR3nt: TGTGCCAGCTCACAAACGGGGACAGCATACGAGCAGTACTTC
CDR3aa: CASSQTGTAYEQYF

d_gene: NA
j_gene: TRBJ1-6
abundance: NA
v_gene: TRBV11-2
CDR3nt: TGTGCCAGCAGCTCGCTGGTGGGCTCACCCCTCCACTTT
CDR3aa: CASSSLVGSPLHF

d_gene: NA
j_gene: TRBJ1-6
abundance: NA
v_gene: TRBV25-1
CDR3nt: TGTGCCAGCAGGGGAGGGGACTATAATTCACCCCTCCACTTT
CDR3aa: CASRGGDYNSPLHF

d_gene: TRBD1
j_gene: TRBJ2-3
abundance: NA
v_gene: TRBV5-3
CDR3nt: TGTGCCAGAAGCTTGGATACGGGGACAGGATTCACTAGCACAGATACGCAGTATTTT
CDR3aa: CARSLDTGTGFTSTDTQYF

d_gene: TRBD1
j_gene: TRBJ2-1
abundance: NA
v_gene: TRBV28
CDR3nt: TGTGCCAGCAGGACAGGGACCGCATATAATGAGCAGTTCTTC
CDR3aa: CASRTGTAYNEQFF

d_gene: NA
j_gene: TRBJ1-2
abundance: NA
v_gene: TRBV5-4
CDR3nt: TGTGCCAGCAGCTTGGGACTTTTGAACTATGGCTACACCTTC
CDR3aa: CASSLGLLNYGYTF

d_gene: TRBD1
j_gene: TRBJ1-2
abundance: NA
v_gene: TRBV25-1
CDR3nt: TGTGCCAGCAGACCGGACAGGGGTTGGGGGGGCTACACCTTC
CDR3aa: CASRPDRGWGGYTF

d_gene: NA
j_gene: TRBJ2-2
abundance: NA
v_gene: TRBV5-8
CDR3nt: TGTGCCAGCAGCTCGGATCAGGGTTCCGGGGAGCTGTTTTTT
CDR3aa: CASSSDQGSGELFF

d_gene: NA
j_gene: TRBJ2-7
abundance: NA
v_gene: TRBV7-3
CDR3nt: TGTGCCAGCACTTCCGGGTCCTACGAGCAGTACTTC
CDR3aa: CASTSGSYEQYF

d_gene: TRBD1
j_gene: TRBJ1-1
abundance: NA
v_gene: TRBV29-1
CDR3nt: TGCAGCGTACAGGGGGCGAACACTGAAGCTTTCTTT
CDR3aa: CSVQGANTEAFF

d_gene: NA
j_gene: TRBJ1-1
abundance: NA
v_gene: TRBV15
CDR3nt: TGTGCCACCAGCAGAGATACAGGGGAAGCTTTCTTT
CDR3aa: CATSRDTGEAFF

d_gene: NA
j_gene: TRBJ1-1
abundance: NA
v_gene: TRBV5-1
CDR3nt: TGCGCCAGCAGCTTGGCCGCGACTCATTACACTGAAGCTTTCTTT
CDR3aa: CASSLAATHYTEAFF

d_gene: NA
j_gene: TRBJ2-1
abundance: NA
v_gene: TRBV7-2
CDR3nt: TGTGCCAGCAGCTTTCAGGGTTCCTACAATGAGCAGTTCTTC
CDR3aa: CASSFQGSYNEQFF

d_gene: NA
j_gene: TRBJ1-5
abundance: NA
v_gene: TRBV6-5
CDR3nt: TGTGCCAGCAGTTCGCGGGGAGCCAATCAGCCCCAGCATTTT
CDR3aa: CASSSRGANQPQHF

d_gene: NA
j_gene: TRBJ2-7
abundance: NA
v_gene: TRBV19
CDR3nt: TGTGCCAGTAGTACCGCCACTATCTCCGGCGAGCAGTACTTC
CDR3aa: CASSTATISGEQYF

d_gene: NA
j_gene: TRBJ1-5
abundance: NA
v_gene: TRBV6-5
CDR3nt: TGTGCCAGCAGTTACTCATCAGGGGTTGATCAGCCCCAGCATTTT
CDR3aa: CASSYSSGVDQPQHF

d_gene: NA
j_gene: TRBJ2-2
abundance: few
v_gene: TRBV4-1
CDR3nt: TGCGCCAGCAGCCAAGTACACAGGAACACCGGGGAGCTGTTTTTT
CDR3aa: CASSQVHRNTGELFF

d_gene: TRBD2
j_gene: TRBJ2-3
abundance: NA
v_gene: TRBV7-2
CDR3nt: TGTGCCAGCAGCTTCGGGGGGGCGACAGATACGCAGTATTTT
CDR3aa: CASSFGGATDTQYF

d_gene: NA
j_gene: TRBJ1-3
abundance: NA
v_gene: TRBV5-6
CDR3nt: TGTGCCAGCAGCTTGGCTGCCTACTCTGGAAACACCATATATTTT
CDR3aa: CASSLAAYSGNTIYF

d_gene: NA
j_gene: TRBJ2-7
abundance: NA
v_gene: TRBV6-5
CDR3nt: TGTGCCAGCAGTTCCCGGCGGGACTCCTACGAGCAGTACTTC
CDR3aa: CASSSRRDSYEQYF

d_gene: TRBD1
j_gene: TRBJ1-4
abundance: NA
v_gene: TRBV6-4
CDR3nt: TGTGCCAGCAGGCAAAATAAAGGACAGGGTCGGGAAAAACTGTTTTTT
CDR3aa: CASRQNKGQGREKLFF

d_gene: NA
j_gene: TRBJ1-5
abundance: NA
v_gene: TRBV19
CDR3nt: TGTGCCAGTAGTCAGGGGTCTCAGGCCCAGCATTTT
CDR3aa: CASSQGSQAQHF

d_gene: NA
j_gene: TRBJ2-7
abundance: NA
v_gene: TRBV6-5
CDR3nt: TGTGCCAGCAGTAAGACCATTGAGGGCTACGAGCAGTACTTC
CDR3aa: CASSKTIEGYEQYF

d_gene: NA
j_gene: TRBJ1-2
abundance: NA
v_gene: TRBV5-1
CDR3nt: TGCGCCAGCAGCTCTGGGACTGATCCGCGTGGCTACACCTTC
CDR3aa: CASSSGTDPRGYTF

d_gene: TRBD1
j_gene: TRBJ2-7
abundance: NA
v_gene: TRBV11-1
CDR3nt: TGTGCCAGCAGCTTAGGGGGACAGAACTACGAGCAGTACTTC
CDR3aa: CASSLGGQNYEQYF

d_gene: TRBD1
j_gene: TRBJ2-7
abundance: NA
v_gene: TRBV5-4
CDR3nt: TGTGCCAGCAGCAAACCGGGACAGGGGTTCGAGCAGTACTTC
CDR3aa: CASSKPGQGFEQYF

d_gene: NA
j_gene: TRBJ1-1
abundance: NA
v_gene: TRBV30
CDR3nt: TGTGCCTGGACCCAGGGGTCCACTGAAGCTTTCTTT
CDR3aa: CAWTQGSTEAFF

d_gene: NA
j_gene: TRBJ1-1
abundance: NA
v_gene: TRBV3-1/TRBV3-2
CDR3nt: TGTGCCAGCAGCCCCCCCGGGTCTGAAGCTTTCTTT
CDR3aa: CASSPPGSEAFF

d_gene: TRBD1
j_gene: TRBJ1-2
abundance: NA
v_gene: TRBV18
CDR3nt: TGTGCCAGCTCACCAGAAAGGGGACAGGCTTATGGCTACACCTTC
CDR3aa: CASSPERGQAYGYTF

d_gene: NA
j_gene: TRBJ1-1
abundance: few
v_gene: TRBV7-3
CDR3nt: TGTGCCAGCAGCTCACAGGGGAACACTGAAGCTTTCTTT
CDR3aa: CASSSQGNTEAFF

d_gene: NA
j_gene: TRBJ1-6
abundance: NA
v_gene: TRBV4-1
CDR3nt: TGCGCCACCCGGGGATCCTATAATTCACCCCTCCACTTT
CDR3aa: CATRGSYNSPLHF

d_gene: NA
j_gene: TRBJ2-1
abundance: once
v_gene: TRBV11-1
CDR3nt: TGTGCCAGCAGCTTTCGGGCAGGGGCTACGATCAATGAGCAGTTCTTC
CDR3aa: CASSFRAGATINEQFF

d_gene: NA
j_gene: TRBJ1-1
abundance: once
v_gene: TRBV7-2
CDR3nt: TGTGCCAGCAGCTTTAAGGGACAGAACACTGAAGCTTTCTTT
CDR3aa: CASSFKGQNTEAFF

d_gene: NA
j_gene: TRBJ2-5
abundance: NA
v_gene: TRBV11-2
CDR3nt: TGTGCCAGCAGCCCAAAAGAGACCCAGTACTTC
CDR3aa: CASSPKETQYF

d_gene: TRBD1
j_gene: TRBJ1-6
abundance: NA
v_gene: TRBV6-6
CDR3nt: TGTGCCAGCAGTTCAGGACAGGGAGGGTCACCCCTCCACTTT
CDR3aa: CASSSGQGGSPLHF

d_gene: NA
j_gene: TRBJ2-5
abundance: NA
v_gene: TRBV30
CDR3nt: TGTGCCTGGAGTGTTCGGGGGACCCAGTACTTC
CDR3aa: CAWSVRGTQYF

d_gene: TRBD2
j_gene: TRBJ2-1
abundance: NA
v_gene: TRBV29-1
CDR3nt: TGCAGTGCGGAGCGGGGCAGGGCCGGCAATGAGCAGTTCTTC
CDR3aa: CSAERGRAGNEQFF

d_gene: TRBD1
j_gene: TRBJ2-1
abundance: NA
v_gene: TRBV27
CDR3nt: TGTGCCAGCAGTTTACCGGGACAGGGGACCTACAATGAGCAGTTCTTC
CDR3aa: CASSLPGQGTYNEQFF

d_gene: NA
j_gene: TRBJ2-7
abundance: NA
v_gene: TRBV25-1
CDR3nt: TGTGCGACACAGGGATCCTCCTACGAGCAGTACTTC
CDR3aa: CATQGSSYEQYF

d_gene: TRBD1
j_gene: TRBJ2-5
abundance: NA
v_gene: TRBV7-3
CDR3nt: TGTGCCAGCAGCTTCTCCTGGGACAGGGTTGTGGAGACCCAGTACTTC
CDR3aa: CASSFSWDRVVETQYF

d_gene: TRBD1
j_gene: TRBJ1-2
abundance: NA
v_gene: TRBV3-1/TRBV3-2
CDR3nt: TGTGCCAGCAGCTCGGACAGGGCTTATGGCTACACCTTC
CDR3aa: CASSSDRAYGYTF

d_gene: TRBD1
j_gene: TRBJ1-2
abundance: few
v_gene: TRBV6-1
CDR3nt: TGTGCCAGCAGTGCTGTTCGAGACAGGGGGAACTATGGCTACACCTTC
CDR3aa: CASSAVRDRGNYGYTF

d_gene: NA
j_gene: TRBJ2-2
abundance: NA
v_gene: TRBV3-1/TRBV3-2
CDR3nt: TGTGCCAGCAGCCCCTTGGGACACTCGAACACCGGGGAGCTGTTTTTT
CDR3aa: CASSPLGHSNTGELFF

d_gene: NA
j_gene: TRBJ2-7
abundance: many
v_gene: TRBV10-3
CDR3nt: TGTGCCATCAGTGTCGAGGAGACAGTGTCCTACGAGCAGTACTTC
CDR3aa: CAISVEETVSYEQYF